Listed below are T cell receptor beta chains from one sample, sequenced in a study of T cell repertoires in cytomegalovirus infection. TCRdb independently ran MiXCR on the reads; one entry per CDR3 protein. The table records about 770,000 distinct CDR3 sequences, approximately 32% of them present only once. Their target antigens are unknown. Here the sequenced sample was cultured CD8+ T cells from PBMCs, taken from culture after CMV antigen stimulation. The receptors shown here come from a human donor in good health (CMV status not recorded). Some clones in this sample may be carry-over from other donors' samples. The CDR3 runs from the conserved cysteine through the conserved F or W. Each record gives: V gene, D gene, J gene, clone size, CDR3 DNA, CDR3 protein. D genes are given only for firm matches. Clone size is given for some rows only: seen once, a few or many times, or a class if the clone is expanded.

v_call: TRBV6-1; d_call: NA; j_call: TRBJ2-7; clone_size: NA; cdr3_nt: TGTGCCAGCAGAACTAGCTCCTACGAGCAGTACTTC; cdr3_aa: CASRTSSYEQYF
v_call: TRBV7-6; d_call: NA; j_call: TRBJ2-3; clone_size: NA; cdr3_nt: TGTGCCAGCAGCTTAAAGGCGGGGACAGAGGGTGGGGCGGGAGATACGCAGTATTTT; cdr3_aa: CASSLKAGTEGGAGDTQYF
v_call: TRBV27; d_call: NA; j_call: TRBJ2-7; clone_size: NA; cdr3_nt: TGTGCCAGCAGAGTGAGCCCCAACTACGAGCAGTACTTC; cdr3_aa: CASRVSPNYEQYF
v_call: TRBV6-1; d_call: NA; j_call: TRBJ1-1; clone_size: NA; cdr3_nt: TGTGCCAGCAGAGACCTGTCGTATACTGAAGCTTTCTTT; cdr3_aa: CASRDLSYTEAFF
v_call: TRBV7-8; d_call: TRBD2; j_call: TRBJ2-2; clone_size: few; cdr3_nt: TGTGCCAGCAGCTCGACCGACGTAGCGGGGGGATCGAACACCGGGGAGCTGTTTTTT; cdr3_aa: CASSSTDVAGGSNTGELFF
v_call: TRBV9; d_call: NA; j_call: TRBJ1-3; clone_size: NA; cdr3_nt: TGTGCCAGCAGCGGAGTTATCTCTGGAAACACCATATATTTT; cdr3_aa: CASSGVISGNTIYF
v_call: TRBV5-5; d_call: TRBD1; j_call: TRBJ1-2; clone_size: NA; cdr3_nt: TGTGCCAGCAGCCTTACAGACAGGGGGAAGAGTGGCTACACCTTC; cdr3_aa: CASSLTDRGKSGYTF
v_call: TRBV4-1; d_call: TRBD1; j_call: TRBJ1-1; clone_size: NA; cdr3_nt: TGCGCCAGCAGCCCGGGACAGGGGGATGAAGCTTTCTTT; cdr3_aa: CASSPGQGDEAFF
v_call: TRBV4-2; d_call: TRBD1; j_call: TRBJ1-4; clone_size: NA; cdr3_nt: TGTGCCAGCAGCCAAGGGACAGGGGGACGTGAAAAACTGTTTTTT; cdr3_aa: CASSQGTGGREKLFF
v_call: TRBV27; d_call: NA; j_call: TRBJ2-1; clone_size: few; cdr3_nt: TGTGCCAGCAGTTTAGTGACAGGAGGAGATAATGAGCAGTTCTTC; cdr3_aa: CASSLVTGGDNEQFF
v_call: TRBV20-1; d_call: NA; j_call: TRBJ1-1; clone_size: once; cdr3_nt: TGCAGTGCTAGACGTCCAGGGTTTACTGAAGCTTTCTTT; cdr3_aa: CSARRPGFTEAFF
v_call: TRBV28; d_call: NA; j_call: TRBJ2-5; clone_size: once; cdr3_nt: TGTGCCAGCAGTTTAAGAATCGAAGAGACCCAGTACTTC; cdr3_aa: CASSLRIEETQYF
v_call: TRBV10-3; d_call: TRBD1; j_call: TRBJ1-1; clone_size: few; cdr3_nt: TGTGCCATCAGTGGATCGGACAGGATTGAAGCTTTCTTT; cdr3_aa: CAISGSDRIEAFF
v_call: TRBV7-6; d_call: TRBD1; j_call: TRBJ1-2; clone_size: NA; cdr3_nt: TGTGCCAGCAGCGGGACAGGGGGCAGCTATGGCTACACCTTC; cdr3_aa: CASSGTGGSYGYTF